What follows describes a single T cell receptor (beta chain). Clones were sequenced by immunoSEQ multiplex PCR, and TCRdb holds only the in-frame ones, with some missing. Of about 310,000 clones in the sample, about 90% were seen once. The data derive from a study of blood T cell repertoires in COVID-19. The CDR3 spans 15 residues. The V gene's germline CDR1 is LNHDA and CDR2 SQIVND (reference sequence). The V and J ends lost 4 bases and 6 bases, in that order; junction bases with no gene match: 10. The TCR was taken from a woman aged 25 to 39 who had recovered from COVID-19. The chain carries TRBV19 and TRBJ1-2; 8 bases align to TRBD1. Sequenced material: PBMCs or T cells enriched from blood (not recorded which). The CDR3 DNA is TGTGCCAGTAGTACCCAAACCGGGACAGGAAATGGCTACACCTTC. Its protein product is CASSTQTGTGNGYTF.